This T cell receptor (beta chain) was recovered during a study of PD-1 blockade in classical Hodgkin lymphoma (TCRdb year 2020). Regarding the research as a whole: Nivolumab dosing was 3 mg/kg intravenously every 2 weeks, continuing until either disease progression or unacceptable toxicity. The study used TCR beta sequencing and CyTOF to define a peripheral blood immune signature of response to PD-1 blockade in classical Hodgkin lymphoma.

Overall study outcomes, separate from this receptor: Lower diversity was observed in patients in whom nivolumab was started less than 1 year after ASCT, and these patients were excluded from later analyses so that confounding by immune reconstitution would be avoided. Baseline TCR diversity was reported to be lower in newly diagnosed patients than in healthy donors, and even lower in relapsed/refractory patients. CD4+ but not CD8+ TCR diversity rose significantly by C4D1 (p=0.0027 vs p=0.16), most apparent in complete responders (p=0.02). Baseline diversity similar to that of newly diagnosed patients was observed in trial patients achieving complete response, whereas significantly lower diversity was observed in partial responders and progressors. The study was limited to a single clinical trial cohort, and causes of repertoire differences, possibly disease activity or prior therapy, remained undefined.

To note about this clone: Its target antigen remains unknown. Base-call qualities are not available, and no considerably larger clone is one nucleotide away.

From V the trimming removes 5 bases and from J it removes 4 bases, while the gene matches leave 4 bases of the junction unaccounted for. Via the germline V gene (reference sequence), CDR1 is MNHNY and CDR2 SVGAGI. The CDR3 runs 13 amino acids, cysteine and phenylalanine included. CDR3 DNA only is kept here, 39 bases in frame from base 1. The Qiagen DNeasy kit was used to extract genomic DNA from unsorted PBMCs and from the negatively selected CD4+ and CD8+ fractions. Using primers that anneal to V and J segments, immunoSEQ multiplex PCR amplified the TCR beta CDR3 regions. A synthetic immune receptor repertoire was used to minimize amplification bias, and remaining bias was computationally removed after sequencing. The original pipeline was this. Repertoire diversity was quantified as the Shannon entropy index using custom Python scripts. Unsorted, CD4+ and CD8+ repertoires were analyzed separately, except for combined analyses in which CD4+ and CD8+ sequences were merged in silico. A clone counted as expanded when the clone's frequency after treatment rose at least 2-fold relative to C1D1, and clones undetected at baseline were given a pseudocount of 0.5. Singleton clones were defined as clones with 0 or 1 copy at C1D1, and non-singleton clones were defined as clones with 2 or more copies. Clones expanded in unsorted samples were annotated as CD4+, CD8+ or unknown by matching protein sequences in sorted samples from the same patient. Wilcoxon tests on paired samples were used to test diversity changes from C1D1 to C4D1. The clones in this table, taken by TCRdb from immuneACCESS, are in-frame only. Not every clone is retained; where verified, under half of the shortfall comes from an unresolved V gene, and the cause of the rest is unknown. That table gives V, J and clone size, and the DNA gave D and trimming. For this sample there are about 18,000 clones; 83% appear just once. The ten biggest clones cover roughly 13% of the sample.

What the time point label conveys for this sample: cycle 4 day 1 (C4D1), after five to seven weeks of nivolumab. All trial patients had relapsed after autologous stem cell transplantation, with cohorts A, B and C differing in prior brentuximab vedotin exposure. The trial cohort was composed of approximately 60 patients with relapsed/refractory classical Hodgkin lymphoma, for whom complete response, partial response or progressive disease was recorded as best overall response. In the multi-cohort phase II CheckMate 205 trial, trial patients received single-agent nivolumab. An independent review committee assessed best overall response by applying the 2007 International Working Group response criteria. Trial PBMCs were collected just before the start of nivolumab (C1D1) and during therapy at cycle 2 day 1 and cycle 4 day 1. Peripheral blood was collected in 8 mL Vacutainer Cell Preparation Tubes, from which PBMCs were isolated by centrifugation and then cryopreserved.

The receptor's source is a human donor with classical Hodgkin lymphoma. The receptor chain draws on TRBV6-6 and TRBJ1-2, and 7 bases in between align with TRBD1. This sample comprised peripheral blood mononuclear cells (PBMCs), obtained before the fourth cycle of nivolumab. The DNA reads as follows: TGTGCCAGCAGTCCGGGACAGATCTATGGCTACACCTTC. It encodes CASSPGQIYGYTF.